The rows below give T cell receptor beta chains drawn from one sample of a study of glioma-infiltrating T cells after dendritic cell vaccination. The table came from immunoSEQ multiplex PCR; TCRdb's copy has only in-frame clones and leaves some out. There are 99,000 or so clones in the sample; around 90% occur only once, and roughly 2.5% lies in the top ten. The starting material was blood, obtained after dendritic cell vaccination. These receptors were taken from a human donor with glioblastoma. The CDR3 runs from the conserved cysteine through the conserved F or W. A D gene is named only where the DNA matches it firmly. Size is stated for part of the rows, as once, few or many counts, or as a class when the clone is expanded.

cdr3_aa cdr3_nt j_call clone_size cdr3_length d_call v_call
CASIRLYSYNEQFF TGTGCCAGCATAAGACTTTACTCCTACAATGAGCAGTTCTTC TRBJ2-1 - 14 - TRBV7-9
CASSIPANYGYTF TGTGCCAGTAGTATCCCAGCTAACTATGGCTACACCTTC TRBJ1-2 - 13 - TRBV19
CASSSTPNYGYTF TGCGCCAGCAGCTCTACCCCCAACTATGGCTACACCTTC TRBJ1-2 - 13 - TRBV10-1
CASGLTGGVVGYTF TGTGCCAGCGGCTTGACAGGGGGCGTCGTTGGCTACACCTTC TRBJ1-2 - 14 TRBD1 TRBV2
CASSVAGNTIYF TGTGCCAGCAGCGTAGCAGGAAACACCATATATTTT TRBJ1-3 - 12 - TRBV9
CASSFGQETSGTEAFF TGTGCCAGCAGCTTCGGACAGGAAACGTCCGGCACTGAAGCTTTCTTT TRBJ1-1 - 16 TRBD1 TRBV5-4
CASTLLSGAEAFF TGTGCCAGCACCCTATTATCAGGTGCTGAAGCTTTCTTT TRBJ1-1 - 13 - TRBV7-9
CASSLEGGFVETQYF TGTGCCAGCAGCTTGGAAGGGGGCTTCGTGGAGACCCAGTACTTC TRBJ2-5 - 15 TRBD1 TRBV5-4
CASSFEGETQYF TGTGCCAGCAGCTTCGAGGGAGAGACCCAGTACTTC TRBJ2-5 once 12 - TRBV7-9
CASSLFQGEKLFF TGTGCCAGCAGCTTATTCCAGGGGGAAAAACTGTTTTTT TRBJ1-4 - 13 - TRBV7-8
CASSPAATYEQYF TGTGCCAGCAGCCCGGCAGCGACCTACGAGCAGTACTTC TRBJ2-7 - 13 - TRBV9
CASSLGLRWGELFF TGTGCCAGCAGTTTAGGTCTACGGTGGGGGGAGCTGTTTTTT TRBJ2-2 once 14 - TRBV27
CASSSRGPGANVLTF TGTGCCAGCAGCTCCAGGGGGCCTGGGGCCAACGTCCTGACTTTC TRBJ2-6 once 15 TRBD1 TRBV7-6
CASSFLRQGRTQPQHF TGTGCCAGCAGCTTTCTCCGACAGGGGCGGACTCAGCCCCAGCATTTT TRBJ1-5 - 16 TRBD1 TRBV7-8
CASSLGPTSQYF TGTGCCAGCAGTTTAGGGCCGACCTCCCAGTACTTC TRBJ2-5 few 12 - TRBV28
CASSQTGGSGYTF TGTGCCAGCAGCCAGACAGGGGGCAGCGGCTACACCTTC TRBJ1-2 - 13 TRBD1 TRBV6-6
CASSAPGLGHYEQYF TGTGCCAGTAGTGCCCCCGGACTGGGCCACTACGAGCAGTACTTC TRBJ2-7 - 15 - TRBV19
CAWRLQAVYNEQFF TGTGCCTGGAGGCTCCAGGCTGTCTACAATGAGCAGTTCTTC TRBJ2-1 - 14 - TRBV30
CAWRLGTSADTQYF TGTGCCTGGAGATTAGGGACTAGCGCAGATACGCAGTATTTT TRBJ2-3 once 14 TRBD2 TRBV30
CASRPAWEGTEAFF TGCGCCAGCAGACCGGCATGGGAGGGCACTGAAGCTTTCTTT TRBJ1-1 - 14 - TRBV5-1